The 21 T cell receptor beta chains below were found in one sample sequenced in a study of cytomegalovirus exposure and HLA in healthy donors. The assay was immunoSEQ multiplex PCR, and TCRdb's table has in-frame clones only and misses some. The table lists 200,000 to 250,000 clones, roughly 80% of them singletons. The source material was PBMCs. These receptors all stem from a young woman in good health and CMV-seronegative.

V is TRBV5-1 and J is TRBJ2-2; D possibly corresponds to TRBD2 (6 bases). V was shortened by 0 bases and J by 2 bases, with 11 bases between the two germline ends. Germline V CDR1 and CDR2: SGHRS, YFSETQ. This CDR3 comprises 16 residues. This CDR3 is CASSLVSGANTGELFF. The CDR3 DNA reads as TGCGCCAGCAGCTTGGTTAGCGGAGCCAACACCGGGGAGCTGTTTTTT.

The J gene is TRBJ2-5, the V gene TRBV7-2; D is ambiguous. Germline V gene sequence: CDR1 SGHTA, CDR2 FQGNSA. The V end was cut by 3 bases, the J end by 4 bases, with 18 bases between. The CDR3 covers 16 residues. DNA of the CDR3: TGTGCCAGCAGCTTTCGCCCTGCCCAGACGGGAGAGACCCAGTACTTC. Translating it yields CASSFRPAQTGETQYF.

CDR3 coding DNA: TGTGCCAGCAGTGAGGGTGGGGGAACAACCTACAATGAGCAGTTCTTC. This encodes CASSEGGGTTYNEQFF. The chain combines TRBV2 with TRBJ2-1, with D perhaps assigned TRBD1 or TRBD2 (5 bases each). Germline values: CDR1 SNHLY, CDR2 FYNNEI. The CDR3 extends over 16 amino acids. Deletions cut 3 bases from V and 2 bases from J, with 14 bases between.

The V call is TRBV5-6, the J call TRBJ2-5; 8 bases align to TRBD2. CDR3 size: 13 residues. V shed 4 bases, J shed 4 bases, and the junction held 3 bases outside the gene matches. CDR1 and CDR2 from the germline V gene are SGHDT and YYEEEE. The CDR3 sequence is CASSRGGSETQYF. CDR3 in DNA: TGTGCCAGCAGCCGGGGGGGCTCAGAGACCCAGTACTTC.

This chain joins TRBV7-2 and TRBJ2-7; 7 bases match TRBD1. The CDR3 contains 15 residues. The trim removed 5 bases at V and 3 bases at J, leaving 10 bases unmatched. CDR1 is SGHTA and CDR2 is FQGNSA in the germline V gene. CDR3 bases: TGTGCCAGCAGCCCAACCTTTAGGGGGCTCTACGAGCAGTACTTC. Amino acids: CASSPTFRGLYEQYF.

This rearrangement joins TRBV5-5 to TRBJ1-2; tentative D call: TRBD1 (5 bases). Trimming stripped 4 bases from V and 3 bases from J, with 10 bases between. The CDR3 consists of 13 residues. Germline CDR1 SGHKS, CDR2 YYEKEE (reference sequence). The CDR3 bases are TGTGCCAGCAGCAAGAGGGACGACTATGGCTACACCTTC. Its translation: CASSKRDDYGYTF.

Only a few counts were recorded for this clone. The J gene is TRBJ1-5, the V gene TRBV7-2, with TRBD1 as a possible D gene (6 bases). The CDR3 covers 15 residues. V was cut by 5 bases and J by 2 bases, with 13 bases left in between. CDR1 and CDR2 from the germline V gene are SGHTA and FQGNSA. The CDR3 protein is CASSLGGLGNQPQHF. The CDR3, as DNA: TGTGCCAGCAGCCTGGGGGGGCTCGGCAATCAGCCCCAGCATTTT.

The CDR3 DNA is TGCAGCGTTGGAGCGGGGCGGACTGAAGCTTTCTTT. Amino acids: CSVGAGRTEAFF. The V call is TRBV29-1, the J call TRBJ1-1, with D maybe TRBD1 (5 bases). This CDR3 is built from 12 residues. Trimming took 4 bases from V and 5 from J, leaving 11 bases between them. Germline V gives CDR1 SQVTM, CDR2 ANQGSEA.

This clone has a single count. The rearrangement links TRBV28 to TRBJ2-4; 11 nucleotides match TRBD2. This CDR3 has 16 amino acids. Trimming removed 1 base from V and 5 bases from J; junction bases left unmatched: 4. From germline, CDR1 is MDHEN and CDR2 SYDVKM. DNA for the CDR3: TGTGCCAGCAGTTTATTCGCGGGACTAGCGGAAAACATTCAGTACTTC. Translating gives CASSLFAGLAENIQYF.

V is TRBV5-1 and J is TRBJ2-2, with TRBD2 matching over 8 bases. The CDR3 contains 16 residues. After removal of 4 bases from V and 2 bases from J, the junction contained 7 bases not matched to a gene. The germline V gene encodes CDR1 SGHRS and CDR2 YFSETQ. This CDR3 reads CASSLESGSNTGELFF. For the CDR3, the DNA is TGCGCCAGCAGCCTAGAAAGCGGGAGTAACACCGGGGAGCTGTTTTTT.

This clone was observed once. The chain links TRBV6-1 to TRBJ1-1, with D tentatively TRBD1 (5 bases). The CDR3 has 12 residues. From germline, CDR1 is MNHNS and CDR2 SASEGT. Trimming pared 5 bases from V and 6 bases from J, leaving 10 bases between. This chain's CDR3 is CASSLRGAEAFF. The CDR3 DNA reads as TGTGCCAGCAGTTTAAGGGGCGCTGAAGCTTTCTTT.

The gene calls are TRBV7-2 and TRBJ1-5; D remains ambiguous. The CDR3 spans 17 residues. The germline V gene encodes CDR1 SGHTA and CDR2 FQGNSA. Between the trimmed V and J ends, which lost 4 bases and 0 bases, there was a span of 16 bases. CDR3 sequence: CASSSRWASYSNQPQHF. The CDR3 DNA follows: TGTGCCAGCAGCTCCCGCTGGGCCAGTTATAGCAATCAGCCCCAGCATTTT.

The chain recombines TRBV29-1 with TRBJ2-1, with D possibly TRBD1 on 5 matching bases. The length of the CDR3 is 12 residues. Trimming removed 6 bases from V and 5 bases from J, with 11 bases in between. The germline V gene has CDR1 SQVTM and CDR2 ANQGSEA. The CDR3 is CSVSRDDNEQFF. The CDR3, as DNA: TGCAGCGTCTCCAGGGATGACAATGAGCAGTTCTTC.

The DNA of the CDR3 is TGTGCCAGCAGCTCGGGGCTCCACGGTGAGCAGTACTTC. It yields the protein CASSSGLHGEQYF. V and J are TRBV7-2 and TRBJ2-7; D possibly matches TRBD1 or TRBD2 (5 bases each). CDR3 length equals 13 residues. CDR1 and CDR2 (germline): SGHTA, FQGNSA. Trimming left V 4 bases short and J 7 bases short, with 14 bases between.

This sequence joins TRBV28 and TRBJ2-6; TRBD1 matches 9 bases. V was clipped by 6 bases and J by 1 base; unmatched bases: 22. Germline loops: CDR1 MDHEN, CDR2 SYDVKM. The CDR3 covers 22 residues. CDR3 sequence: CASRMRLIQNPGQGSGANVLTF. CDR3 nucleotide sequence: TGTGCCAGCAGAATGAGGCTTATACAAAATCCGGGACAGGGATCTGGGGCCAACGTCCTGACTTTC. Looking up the rest from reference TRBV28 and TRBJ2-6 gives the full variable domain: DVKVTQSSRYLVKRTGEKVFLECVQDMDHENMFWYRQDPGLGLRLIYFSYDVKMKEKGDIPEGYSVSREKKERFSLILESASTNQTSMYLCASRMRLIQNPGQGSGANVLTFGAGSRLTVL.

The chain recombines TRBV11-2 with TRBJ1-2, with 7 bases that match TRBD1. V was pared by 5 bases and J by 7 bases, with 16 bases of the junction left unmatched. The CDR3 spans 16 residues. Germline V gene lookup returns CDR1 SGHAT and CDR2 FQNNGV. In DNA form, the CDR3 reads TGTGCCAGCAGCGTGAGGGACAGCTCCGCACGGGGTGGCTACACCTTC. Its protein is CASSVRDSSARGGYTF.

The chain's CDR3 is CASSPTRGTGELFF. The DNA of the CDR3 is TGTGCCAGCAGCCCCACAAGGGGGACCGGGGAGCTGTTTTTT. The chain links TRBV2 to TRBJ2-2; a weak D match, TRBD1 (6 bases). V lost 6 bases and J 5 bases, leaving 13 bases between the germline ends. CDR1 is SNHLY, CDR2 FYNNEI, per germline. The CDR3 extends over 14 amino acids.

The chain is built from TRBV28 and TRBJ2-5; D remains unclear. The V end lost 6 bases, the J end lost 0 bases, and 5 bases lay between the germline ends. The CDR3 sequence is 12 residues long. From germline, CDR1 is MDHEN and CDR2 SYDVKM. The DNA of the CDR3 is TGTGCCAGCAGCCCTAACCAAGAGACCCAGTACTTC. It yields the protein CASSPNQETQYF.

V usage is TRBV30 and J usage is TRBJ1-1; D is unresolved. The CDR3 covers 13 residues. Germline loops: CDR1 GTSNPN, CDR2 SVGIG (reference sequence). The V end lost 8 bases, the J end lost 0 bases, and 13 bases lay between the germline ends. CDR3 sequence: CARWALMNTEAFF. CDR3 nucleotides: TGTGCCCGCTGGGCCCTCATGAACACTGAAGCTTTCTTT.

V and J are TRBV15 and TRBJ2-7, with 11 positions matching TRBD2. From germline, CDR1 is LNHNV and CDR2 YYDKDF (reference sequence). CDR3 length: 14 amino acids. V lost 9 bases and J lost 4; bases outside the gene matches: 8. The DNA of the CDR3 is TGTGCCACGAAACTAGCGGGGGAAAGGTACGAGCAGTACTTC. This translates into CATKLAGERYEQYF.

This clone appeared once. The genes are TRBV30 and TRBJ1-2, with D uncertain. The V end lost 3 bases, the J end lost 2 bases, and 13 bases lay between the germline ends. CDR1 and CDR2 from the germline V gene are GTSNPN and SVGIG (reference sequence). The CDR3 loop spans 14 amino acids. The CDR3 bases are TGTGCCTGGAGACCGTGGGCTAGCAACTATGGCTACACCTTC. Translated: CAWRPWASNYGYTF.